This paragraph covers one T cell receptor (beta chain) sequence. Its target is unknown. Its ends do not fully match the called genes, so a read error is possible. A second PCR, run for roughly 7 to 11 cycles, used a sample-barcoded 5' primer plus a J-beta primer mix. Tags on each cDNA molecule came from a template-switch adaptor with 12 random nucleotides. MiXCR, applied by TCRdb to the 5' RACE reads, yields one record per CDR3 protein. The data hold roughly 700,000 distinct CDR3 sequences, with more than 40% observed a single time. The data are from a study of blood T cells in healthy people across ages. The study's findings and limits: Conclusively comparing naive with antigen-experienced cells was impossible with unsorted PBMCs.

CDR3 length: 17 residues. Germline CDR1 is SGHRS and CDR2 is YFSETQ. The V and J genes are TRBV5-1 and TRBJ2-3; no firm D call. The TCR originated in a woman aged 60-70 years in good health. The sequencing sample was made of blood. CDR3 DNA sequence: TGCGCCTGCAGCTTGAATCCCGAATCAACTAGCACAGATACGCAGTATTTT. Translating gives CACSLNPESTSTDTQYF.